Detailed here is one T cell receptor (beta chain). V was pared by 1 base and J by 5 bases, with 12 bases between. The CDR3 covers 14 residues. Germline V gives CDR1 SGHRS, CDR2 YFSETQ. This sample is part of a study of blood T cell repertoires in COVID-19. The data were produced by immunoSEQ multiplex PCR, yet TCRdb's version contains in-frame clones alone and is incomplete. Here the sample spans about 350,000 clones, roughly 87% being singletons. The clonotype comes from a woman aged 25 to 39 who had recovered from COVID-19. The sample taken for sequencing was PBMCs or T cells enriched from blood (not recorded which). The chain combines TRBV5-1 with TRBJ1-1; tentatively, D is TRBD1 (6 bases). The DNA of the CDR3 is TGCGCCAGCAGCTTGACAGGGTCGGAGACTGAAGCTTTCTTT. As protein: CASSLTGSETEAFF.